The 31 T cell receptor beta chains given below trace back to one sample, sequenced in a study of CD8+CD57+ T cells in acquired aplastic anemia. For CDR3 and TCR beta VDJ profiling, genomic DNA was the template used. TCRdb re-analysed the reads in MiXCR, keeping a single row per CDR3 protein. The sample records some 240,000 distinct CDR3 sequences, 30% to 40% being singletons. Material: sorted CD4+, CD8+, or CD8+CD57+ T cells (not recorded which) from PBMCs. Receptors were obtained from a human donor in good health, serving as a control.

This chain uses TRBV2 with TRBJ2-1; 11 bases agree with TRBD2. Losses at the gene ends were 6 bases for V and 4 bases for J; bases not matched to a gene: 5. From germline, CDR1 is SNHLY and CDR2 FYNNEI. The CDR3 covers 15 residues. This CDR3 reads CASRPGTSGYNEQFF. In nucleotides, the CDR3 is TGTGCCAGCAGACCCGGGACTAGCGGTTACAATGAGCAGTTCTTC.

The V and J genes are TRBV10-3 and TRBJ2-7; D is possibly TRBD2 (5 bases). The germline gives CDR1 ENHRY, CDR2 SYGVKD. The germline V and J ends were trimmed by 2 bases and 5 bases, with 16 bases remaining between them. CDR3 size: 15 residues. The CDR3 spells CAISEPPGRSDEQYF. In nucleotides, the CDR3 is TGTGCCATCAGTGAGCCCCCGGGGAGATCGGACGAGCAGTACTTC.

This clonotype was observed many times. The chain recombines TRBV20-1 with TRBJ1-2, with a tentative D call TRBD1 (6 bases). The CDR3 sequence is 14 residues long. Per germline, CDR1 DFQATT and CDR2 SNEGSKA (reference sequence). V was clipped by 0 bases and J by 5 bases, with 13 bases between them. CDR3 in DNA: TGCAGTGCTAGAGAGCTACAGGGCTCTTATGGCTACACCTTC. Protein sequence: CSARELQGSYGYTF.

The chain has TRBV2 and TRBJ2-1, with D possibly TRBD1 on 5 matching bases. This CDR3 has 15 residues. V was clipped by 5 bases and J by 3 bases, with 14 bases between them. Germline V gene sequence: CDR1 SNHLY, CDR2 FYNNEI. The DNA of the CDR3 is TGTGCCAGCAGTTATCTCGCAGGGAACTACAATGAGCAGTTCTTC. It codes for CASSYLAGNYNEQFF.

This clonotype occurred many times. The rearrangement links TRBV15 to TRBJ2-1; TRBD2 aligns across 7 bases. The germline V gene has CDR1 LNHNV and CDR2 YYDKDF (reference sequence). CDR3 length equals 17 residues. Trimming took 0 bases from V and 3 from J; bases not matched to a gene: 8. The CDR3: CATSRDLSTSSYNEQFF. DNA for the CDR3: TGTGCCACCAGCAGAGACCTCTCGACTAGCAGCTACAATGAGCAGTTCTTC.

The genes are TRBV10-1 and TRBJ2-4; TRBD2 matches at 7 bases. Trimming cost V 2 bases and J 0 bases; bases outside gene matches: 13. Germline V CDR1 and CDR2: WNHNN, SYGVQD (reference sequence). The CDR3 extends over 19 amino acids. The CDR3 DNA reads TGCGCCAGCAGTGAGGTTTACTGGGCGGGACTACTAGCCAAAAACATTCAGTACTTC. Encoded protein: CASSEVYWAGLLAKNIQYF.

DNA of the CDR3: TGTGCCAGCAGTGAAGCAAGAACTAGCGGGGAATCATACGAGCAGTACTTC. Protein: CASSEARTSGESYEQYF. This chain joins TRBV2 and TRBJ2-7; 10 bases are a match to TRBD2. The V gene end was trimmed by 0 bases and the J gene end by 4 bases; junction bases not matched to a gene: 9. The CDR3 is 17 residues long. The germline gives CDR1 SNHLY, CDR2 FYNNEI. The variable domain in full, with the rest retrieved from reference TRBV2 and TRBJ2-7, is EPEVTQTPSHQVTQMGQEVILRCVPISNHLYFYWYRQILGQKVEFLVSFYNNEISEKSEIFDDQFSVERPDGSNFTLKIRSTKLEDSAMYFCASSEARTSGESYEQYFGPGTRLTVT.

This clonotype was observed a handful of times. The final CDR3 position lacks the conserved phenylalanine or tryptophan, pointing to a likely read error. The genes are TRBV7-2 and TRBJ2-7; D uncertain. The CDR3 runs 14 residues. V shed 1 base and J shed 4 bases, with 11 bases lying between them. The V gene's germline CDR1 is SGHTA and CDR2 FQGNSA. CDR3 residues: CASSLGSKGYEQYL. The CDR3, as DNA: TGTGCCAGCAGCTTAGGGAGTAAAGGGTACGAGCAGTACCTC.

The gene calls are TRBV2 and TRBJ1-4; D might be TRBD1 (5 bases). From germline, CDR1 is SNHLY and CDR2 FYNNEI. V lost 6 bases to trimming and J lost 4 bases, with 15 bases between them. The CDR3 runs to 15 residues. CDR3 DNA: TGTGCCAGCAGACGCCAGGGACCGATTAATGAAAAACTGTTTTTT. Translating gives CASRRQGPINEKLFF.

This clonotype was detected ten times or more. The chain couples TRBV7-9 to TRBJ2-7, with TRBD1 as a possible D gene (6 bases). Trimming pared 5 bases from V and 5 bases from J, leaving 16 bases between. Germline CDR1 is SEHNR and CDR2 is FQNEAQ (reference sequence). The CDR3 is 14 residues long. CDR3 in amino acids: CASSRVRTANEQYF. CDR3 sequence (DNA): TGTGCCAGCAGCCGAGTTCGGACAGCGAACGAGCAGTACTTC.

J is TRBJ2-7 and V is TRBV10-3; TRBD2 is a possible D gene (5 bases). CDR1 ENHRY and CDR2 SYGVKD come from the germline V gene. The CDR3 is 12 amino acids. With 3 bases removed from V and 3 bases from J, the gap between germline ends came to 6 bases. The CDR3 DNA reads as TGTGCCATCAGTGACGGGGACTACGAGCAGTACTTC. This codes for CAISDGDYEQYF.

This clonotype was observed a handful of times. The genes are TRBV5-4 and TRBJ2-5, with D possibly being TRBD2 (6 bases). Trimming removed 4 bases from V and 5 bases from J, with 12 bases in between. Germline values: CDR1 SGHNT, CDR2 YYREEE (reference sequence). The CDR3 is 13 residues long. The DNA of the CDR3 is TGTGCCAGCAGCCCACGGAGCGGGGAGACCCAGTACTTC. Translating gives CASSPRSGETQYF.

This chain connects TRBV15 to TRBJ1-2; no firm D call. The CDR3 extends over 14 amino acids. CDR1 and CDR2 from the germline V gene are LNHNV and YYDKDF (reference sequence). V lost 0 bases to trimming and J lost 4 bases, with 9 bases between them. CDR3 loop: CATSRDSLAYGYTF. CDR3 in DNA: TGTGCCACCAGCAGAGATAGTCTGGCCTATGGCTACACCTTC.

This clonotype appeared a few times. The chain links TRBV6-1 to TRBJ2-1; 15 positions match TRBD2. The V and J ends lost 5 bases and 9 bases, in that order; junction bases with no gene match: 5. The CDR3 runs 15 residues. CDR1 is MNHNS, CDR2 SASEGT, per germline. The chain's CDR3 is CASSRGLAGGAEQFF. DNA for the CDR3: TGTGCCAGCAGTCGCGGACTAGCGGGAGGGGCTGAGCAGTTCTTC.

The chain employs TRBV5-1 and TRBJ2-3; TRBD2 is a possible D gene (5 bases). The germline V gene has CDR1 SGHRS and CDR2 YFSETQ. V lost 6 bases, J lost 0 bases, and 14 bases lay in between. The CDR3 spans 15 residues. CDR3 in amino acids: CASNSVGVSTDTQYF. The DNA for the CDR3 is TGCGCCAGCAATAGCGTAGGCGTTAGCACAGATACGCAGTATTTT.

This clonotype was counted at least ten times. The V and J genes are TRBV10-1 and TRBJ1-1; D gene unclear. V was trimmed by 4 bases and J by 1 base, leaving 7 bases between them. Germline lookup yields CDR1 WNHNN and CDR2 SYGVQD (reference sequence). The CDR3 is made up of 13 amino acids. CDR3 amino acids: CASSGTSNTEAFF. CDR3 coding DNA: TGCGCCAGCAGTGGGACGTCGAACACTGAAGCTTTCTTT.

The chain is built from TRBV18 and TRBJ1-1; 10 bases are a match to TRBD1. With 2 bases clipped from V and 1 base from J, the junction kept 7 bases outside the gene matches. The CDR3 length is 17 residues. Germline lookup yields CDR1 KGHSH and CDR2 LQKENI. The CDR3 bases are TGTGCCAGCTCACCAGAGACAGGGGGCAGGGGGAACACTGAAGCTTTCTTT. Its protein is CASSPETGGRGNTEAFF.

The chain has TRBV2 and TRBJ1-5, with 7 bases fitting TRBD1. Germline CDR1 SNHLY, CDR2 FYNNEI. CDR3 length: 13 amino acids. V dropped 8 bases and J dropped 2; count of bases not matched to a gene: 3. In nucleotides, the CDR3 is TGTGCCAGCTGGGGACAGCGCAATCAGCCCCAGCATTTT. Its protein is CASWGQRNQPQHF.

The gene calls are TRBV7-6 and TRBJ1-1; D is perhaps TRBD1 (6 bases). V was shortened by 5 bases and J by 3 bases, with 13 bases between the two germline ends. Germline V gene data show CDR1 as SGHVS and CDR2 as FNYEAQ. CDR3 size: 14 residues. The CDR3 DNA reads TGTGCCAGCAGCCTTATGGACAGAGACACTGAAGCTTTCTTT. It encodes CASSLMDRDTEAFF.

As for this clonotype: A read error is possible here, since a much larger clone lies one base away. The chain carries TRBV20-1 and TRBJ2-1; D is unresolved. The CDR3 totals 11 residues. Between the trimmed V and J ends, which lost 1 base and 2 bases, there was a span of 0 bases. Per the germline V gene, CDR1 is DFQATT and CDR2 is SNEGSKA (reference sequence). For the CDR3, the DNA is TGCAGTGCTAGAGCCTACAATGAGCAGTTCTTC. Amino acid sequence: CSARAYNEQFF.

The V call is TRBV5-5, the J call TRBJ2-2, with TRBD1 as a possible D gene (5 bases). V was pared by 0 bases and J by 3 bases, with 12 bases between. This CDR3 region has 16 residues. Germline V gene lookup returns CDR1 SGHKS and CDR2 YYEKEE (reference sequence). In nucleotides, the CDR3 is TGTGCCAGCAGCTTGGCCCCCCAGGGCTACACCGGGGAGCTGTTTTTT. Protein product: CASSLAPQGYTGELFF.

This clonotype appeared a few times. This chain links TRBV5-6 with TRBJ1-2; possibly TRBD1 for D (5 bases). The V end was cut by 2 bases, the J end by 3 bases, with 23 bases between. The CDR3 is made up of 18 amino acids. Germline-derived CDR1 and CDR2 are SGHDT and YYEEEE. The CDR3 DNA follows: TGTGCCAGCAGCTTTTTGACTTCCGTAGGGCAGGGCGACTATGGCTACACCTTC. It encodes CASSFLTSVGQGDYGYTF.

This clonotype was seen repeatedly, ten times or more. The chain recombines TRBV20-1 with TRBJ1-2; a possible D gene is TRBD1 (6 bases). Trimming pared 7 bases from V and 6 bases from J, leaving 21 bases between. The germline V gene has CDR1 DFQATT and CDR2 SNEGSKA (reference sequence). The CDR3 is 14 amino acids. The CDR3: CSVTRGGDINGYTF. Written as DNA, the CDR3 is TGCAGTGTCACTAGGGGGGGCGATATAAATGGCTACACCTTC.

In the case of this clonotype: The CDR3 does not end in the conserved phenylalanine or tryptophan, so this is likely a read error. The rearrangement uses TRBV30 and TRBJ1-6; possible D gene TRBD1, 5 bases. Germline loops: CDR1 GTSNPN, CDR2 SVGIG (reference sequence). Trimming shortened V by 1 base and J by 7 bases, and 11 bases separated the two germline ends. This CDR3 is built from 14 residues. The CDR3 region has the DNA TGTGCCTGGAGTGGCGACGGGGGGAATTCACCCCTCCACTCT. Protein: CAWSGDGGNSPLHS.

V gene TRBV29-1 combines with J gene TRBJ1-2; weak D call: TRBD1 (6 bases). The CDR3 sequence is 11 residues long. V gave up 7 bases and J gave up 8 bases, with 14 bases separating them. Germline V gene data show CDR1 as SQVTM and CDR2 as ANQGSEA. CDR3 in DNA: TGCAGCGGGGGAGGACAGTTCGGCTACACCTTC. This translates into CSGGGQFGYTF. Based on the CDR3 plus reference TRBV29-1 and TRBJ1-2, the full variable domain is SAVISQKPSRDICQRGTSLTIQCQVDSQVTMMFWYRQQPGQSLTLIATANQGSEATYESGFVIDKFPISRPNLTFSTLTVSNMSPEDSSIYLCSGGGQFGYTFGSGTRLTVV.

This clonotype has ten or more counts. V gene TRBV20-1 combines with J gene TRBJ2-7; 9 nucleotides agree with TRBD1. V lost 5 bases and J lost 4; bases outside the gene matches: 6. Germline V gene data show CDR1 as DFQATT and CDR2 as SNEGSKA (reference sequence). This CDR3 contains 13 residues. The CDR3 region is CSAWGQGKYEQYF. The CDR3 bases are TGCAGTGCTTGGGGACAGGGAAAATACGAGCAGTACTTC.

The V call is TRBV15, the J call TRBJ1-2; D remains ambiguous. CDR3 length: 16 residues. Trimming pared 2 bases from V and 6 bases from J, leaving 19 bases between. Germline V gives CDR1 LNHNV, CDR2 YYDKDF (reference sequence). The CDR3 protein is CATSRLKVGSTDGYTF. For the CDR3, the DNA is TGTGCCACCAGCAGACTCAAAGTGGGGTCCACTGATGGCTACACCTTC.

V and J are TRBV20-1 and TRBJ2-1; D is unresolved. The CDR3 length is 18 residues. V was pared by 0 bases and J by 0 bases, with 18 bases between. Per germline, CDR1 DFQATT and CDR2 SNEGSKA (reference sequence). Written as DNA, the CDR3 is TGCAGTGCTAGAGATGATTCAAAGGGCGGCGGCTCCTACAATGAGCAGTTCTTC. Translated, it gives CSARDDSKGGGSYNEQFF.

The chain uses TRBV7-9 and TRBJ1-1; 8 bases line up with TRBD1. Looked up from germline, CDR1 is SEHNR and CDR2 is FQNEAQ (reference sequence). The CDR3 totals 17 residues. With 5 bases clipped from V and 0 bases from J, the junction kept 11 bases outside the gene matches. The CDR3 coding sequence is TGTGCCAGCAGCAGAAACAGGGGGGTCGACATGAACACTGAAGCTTTCTTT. Encoded protein: CASSRNRGVDMNTEAFF.

The chain recombines TRBV6-1 with TRBJ1-2; 12 nucleotides align to TRBD1. The J segment lost 7 bases and the V segment lost 6 bases, leaving 6 bases of the junction unmatched. This CDR3 region has 14 residues. Germline-derived CDR1 and CDR2 are MNHNS and SASEGT. CDR3 loop: CASSRGQGARGYTF. CDR3 sequence (DNA): TGTGCCAGCAGCCGGGGACAGGGGGCGCGTGGCTACACCTTC.

Points on this clonotype: A much larger clone differs from this one at a single base, so this may be a read error. This rearrangement joins TRBV3-1 to TRBJ1-3, with no clear D. The germline V gene has CDR1 LGHDT and CDR2 YNNKEL (reference sequence). The CDR3 length is 14 residues. CDR3 region: CAGSLGHAGNTIYF. The CDR3 DNA reads as TGTGCCGGCAGTCTAGGTCACGCTGGAAACACCATATATTTT.